The rows below give T cell receptor beta chains drawn from one sample of a study of blood T cell repertoires in COVID-19. The assay was immunoSEQ multiplex PCR, and TCRdb's table has in-frame clones only and misses some. The sample records around 290,000 clones, more than 70% being singletons. The material sequenced was peripheral blood. The receptors were gathered from a woman aged 45 to 65 who had recovered from COVID-19. The conserved cysteine and the conserved F or W are not part of the CDR3 here. A D gene is named only where the DNA matches it firmly. Clone size, where shown, is once, few, many, or a class for clones that have expanded.

V: TRBV27; D: TRBD1; size: NA; CDR3: ASSLRGHIYEQY
V: TRBV7-9; D: NA; size: NA; CDR3: ASSPPRGLINSPLH
V: TRBV6-4; D: TRBD2; size: NA; CDR3: ASSAAGLAGGPVNEQF
V: TRBV19; D: TRBD1; size: once; CDR3: ASSPHGQGRDYGYT
V: TRBV7-2; D: NA; size: NA; CDR3: ASSRTRNTGELF
V: TRBV19; D: TRBD1; size: NA; CDR3: ASSIAFGSTTGGLEKLF
V: TRBV21-1; D: NA; size: NA; CDR3: ARRTGLPEAF
V: TRBV18; D: NA; size: NA; CDR3: ASSDTRGTDTQY
V: TRBV28; D: TRBD2; size: NA; CDR3: ASIGGGLETQY
V: TRBV5-4; D: TRBD2; size: once; CDR3: ASSPAPLAGGRGDTQY
V: TRBV5-1; D: NA; size: NA; CDR3: ASSIGTGTTNEKLF
V: TRBV18; D: NA; size: few; CDR3: ASSPATGALHTEAF
V: TRBV5-1; D: NA; size: NA; CDR3: ASSPGGANTGELF
V: TRBV5-5; D: TRBD1; size: NA; CDR3: ASSLVGGQGRYEQY
V: TRBV28; D: TRBD2; size: NA; CDR3: ASTNPLAAFQETQY
V: TRBV6-5; D: NA; size: NA; CDR3: ASGSGLHGYT
V: TRBV18; D: NA; size: NA; CDR3: ASSPQGSRNYGYT
V: TRBV5-1; D: TRBD1; size: few; CDR3: ASSLAPQGAGEKLF
V: TRBV19; D: TRBD2; size: NA; CDR3: ASSIGSAGGSTDTQY
V: TRBV3-1/TRBV3-2; D: NA; size: NA; CDR3: ASSQAGEQPQH
V: TRBV18; D: NA; size: once; CDR3: ASSPGHSGANVLT
V: TRBV5-1; D: NA; size: NA; CDR3: ASSLADGRGYVYT
V: TRBV4-3; D: TRBD1; size: once; CDR3: ASSQGQGSNYGYT
V: TRBV18; D: NA; size: few; CDR3: ASSPGMTALSYEQY
V: TRBV28; D: NA; size: NA; CDR3: ASSPGMPPYEQY
V: TRBV7-2; D: NA; size: NA; CDR3: ASSLGVAGPSGNTIY
V: TRBV29-1; D: TRBD1; size: once; CDR3: SAARDRAGEQY
V: TRBV6-2/TRBV6-3; D: NA; size: NA; CDR3: ASSYAGGTEAF
V: TRBV10-1; D: NA; size: NA; CDR3: ASSDGGNTEAF
V: TRBV7-2; D: NA; size: NA; CDR3: ASRYDPRETQY
V: TRBV5-8; D: TRBD1; size: NA; CDR3: ASSRDRATDEQF
V: TRBV6-5; D: TRBD1; size: NA; CDR3: ASTWTGSNYGYT
V: TRBV5-1; D: NA; size: NA; CDR3: ASSRDTQNYGYT
V: TRBV5-6; D: TRBD2; size: NA; CDR3: ASSTGLAGETQY